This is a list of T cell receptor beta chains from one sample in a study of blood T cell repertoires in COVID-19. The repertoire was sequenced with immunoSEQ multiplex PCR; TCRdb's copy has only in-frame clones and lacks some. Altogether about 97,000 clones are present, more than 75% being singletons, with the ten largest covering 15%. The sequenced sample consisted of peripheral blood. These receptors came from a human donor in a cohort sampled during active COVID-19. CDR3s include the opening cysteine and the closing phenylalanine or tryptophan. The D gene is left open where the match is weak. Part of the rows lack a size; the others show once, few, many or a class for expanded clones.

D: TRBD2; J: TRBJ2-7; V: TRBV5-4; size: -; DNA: TGTGCCAGCAGCTTGACGGGGGGGAATCCCTACGAGCAGTACTTC; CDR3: CASSLTGGNPYEQYF
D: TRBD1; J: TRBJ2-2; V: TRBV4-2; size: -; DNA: TGTGCCAGCAGCCAAGTAGACAGGGACACCGGGGAGCTGTTTTTT; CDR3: CASSQVDRDTGELFF
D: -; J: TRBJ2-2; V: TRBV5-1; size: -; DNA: TGCGCCAGCAGCCCCGGTCCCGGGGTAGGAACCGGGGAGCTGTTTTTT; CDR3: CASSPGPGVGTGELFF
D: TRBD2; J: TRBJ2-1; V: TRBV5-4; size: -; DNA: TGTGCCAGCAGCCCGAGGGCTAGCGGGAGGCTAAACAATGAGCAGTTCTTC; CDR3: CASSPRASGRLNNEQFF
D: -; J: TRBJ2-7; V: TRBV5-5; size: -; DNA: TGTGCCAGCAGCTTGGTACAGGGGAGGCCCTACGAGCAGTACTTC; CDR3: CASSLVQGRPYEQYF
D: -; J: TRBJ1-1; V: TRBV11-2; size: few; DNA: TGTGCCAGCAGTATGAACACTGAAGCTTTCTTT; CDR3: CASSMNTEAFF
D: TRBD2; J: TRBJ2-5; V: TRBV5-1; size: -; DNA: TGCGCCAGCAGCTTGGCCGCGGGACTAGCGGGTTCCTCCCAAGAGACCCAGTACTTC; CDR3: CASSLAAGLAGSSQETQYF
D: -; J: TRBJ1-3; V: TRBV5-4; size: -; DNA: TGTGCCAGCAGCCCCGTTCCCTCTGGAAACACCATATATTTT; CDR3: CASSPVPSGNTIYF
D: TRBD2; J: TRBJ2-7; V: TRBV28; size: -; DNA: TGTGCCAGCAGTTTACCAGCGGGAGGGGGCGAGCAGTACTTC; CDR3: CASSLPAGGGEQYF
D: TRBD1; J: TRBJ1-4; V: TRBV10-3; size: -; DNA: TGTGCCATCAGTCACGACAGGGGAGGTGAAAAACTGTTTTTT; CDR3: CAISHDRGGEKLFF
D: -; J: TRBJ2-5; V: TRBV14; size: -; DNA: TGTGCCAGCAGCCAAAGTCAGGGGATTTTGGAGACCCAGTACTTC; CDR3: CASSQSQGILETQYF
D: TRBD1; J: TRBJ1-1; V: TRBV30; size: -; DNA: TGTGCCTGGAGGGAGACAGGGAGGAACACTGAAGCTTTCTTT; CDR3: CAWRETGRNTEAFF
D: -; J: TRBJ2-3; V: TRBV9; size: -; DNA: TGTGCCAGCAGCGTAGGAGTCGGGTTCACAGATACGCAGTATTTT; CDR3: CASSVGVGFTDTQYF
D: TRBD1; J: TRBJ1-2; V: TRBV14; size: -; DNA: TGTGCCAGCAGCCTGACAGGGATCTATGGCTACACCTTC; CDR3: CASSLTGIYGYTF
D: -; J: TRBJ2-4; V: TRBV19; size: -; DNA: TGTGCCAGTAGTATGGGCGGGTTAGCCAAAAACATTCAGTACTTC; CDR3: CASSMGGLAKNIQYF
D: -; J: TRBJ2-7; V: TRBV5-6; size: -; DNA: TGTGCCAGCAGCTTTCTCTCCTCCACTCCCGAGCAGTACTTC; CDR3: CASSFLSSTPEQYF
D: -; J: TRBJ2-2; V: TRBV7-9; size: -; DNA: TGTGCCAGCAGCTTACCCAGAAACACCGGGGAGCTGTTTTTT; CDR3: CASSLPRNTGELFF
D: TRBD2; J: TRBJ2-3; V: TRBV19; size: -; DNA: TGTGCCAGTAGTAGGGGCGGGAGGGCCCCGGATACGCAGTATTTT; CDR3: CASSRGGRAPDTQYF
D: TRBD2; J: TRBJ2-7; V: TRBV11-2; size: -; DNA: TGTGCCAGCAGGCCCGGCTGGGCTAGCGGGAGGGCGTCGGGAGAGCAGTACTTC; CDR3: CASRPGWASGRASGEQYF
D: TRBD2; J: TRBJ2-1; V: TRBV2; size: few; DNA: TGTGCCAGCCTCCCTTCGTGGGCGGGAGGGCAGAATGAGCAGTTCTTC; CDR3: CASLPSWAGGQNEQFF
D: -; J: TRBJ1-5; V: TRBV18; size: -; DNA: TGTGCCAGCTCACCAACCGGGACACTGAATCAGCCCCAGCATTTT; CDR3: CASSPTGTLNQPQHF
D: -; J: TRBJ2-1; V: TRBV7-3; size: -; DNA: TGTGCCAGCAGCCCCGGGGGGCCTTTAAATGAGCAGTTCTTC; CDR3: CASSPGGPLNEQFF
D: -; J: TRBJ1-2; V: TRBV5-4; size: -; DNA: TGTGCCAGCAGCTTGTATGGCCCTGCCGGAAAGGAGGGCTACACCTTC; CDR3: CASSLYGPAGKEGYTF
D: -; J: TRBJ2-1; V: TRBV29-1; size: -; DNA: TGCAGCGTTGATAGGGGGACAATTTACAATGAGCAGTTCTTC; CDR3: CSVDRGTIYNEQFF
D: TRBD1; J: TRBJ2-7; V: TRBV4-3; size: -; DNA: TGCGCCAGCAGCCAAGATTTCAACAGGGGGCAACACGAGCAGTACTTC; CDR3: CASSQDFNRGQHEQYF
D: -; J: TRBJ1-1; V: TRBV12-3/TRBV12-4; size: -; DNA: TGTGCCAGCTACTCCCGGGAGAGAACTGAAGCTTTCTTT; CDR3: CASYSRERTEAFF
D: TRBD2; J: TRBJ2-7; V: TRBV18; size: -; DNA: TGTGCCAGCTCACCACTTTCCAGCGGGGACTCCTACGAGCAGTACTTC; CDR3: CASSPLSSGDSYEQYF
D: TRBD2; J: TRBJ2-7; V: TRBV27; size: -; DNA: TGTGCCAGCAGTTCCGCCCCGGGAGGGTTCTACGAGCAGTACTTC; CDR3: CASSSAPGGFYEQYF
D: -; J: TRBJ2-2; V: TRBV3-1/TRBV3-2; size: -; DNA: TGTGCCAGCAGCCAAGAGCGGCGGGGGAACACCGGGGAGCTGTTTTTT; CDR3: CASSQERRGNTGELFF
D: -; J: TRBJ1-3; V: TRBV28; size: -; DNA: TGTGCCAGCAGTCAGCGGGACACCGGATACTCTGGAAACACCATATATTTT; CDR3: CASSQRDTGYSGNTIYF
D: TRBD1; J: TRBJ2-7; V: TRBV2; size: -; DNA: TGTGCCAGCAGTGTCCTGAGGGACAGTGGCGAGCAGTACTTC; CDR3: CASSVLRDSGEQYF
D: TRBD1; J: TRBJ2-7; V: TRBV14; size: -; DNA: TGTGCCAGCAGCCAAGTGCCGGGACAGTCCTACGAGCAGTACTTC; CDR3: CASSQVPGQSYEQYF
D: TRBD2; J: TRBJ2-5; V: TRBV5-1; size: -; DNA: TGCGCCAGCAGCTCCGGGACTAGCGGGGGGACCCGGGCCCAGTACTTC; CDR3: CASSSGTSGGTRAQYF
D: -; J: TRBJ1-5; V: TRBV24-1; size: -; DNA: TGTGCCACCAGTGATTCGGGACAAAATCAGCCCCAGCATTTT; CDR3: CATSDSGQNQPQHF
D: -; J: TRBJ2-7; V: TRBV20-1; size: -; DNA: TGCAGTGCTATATCTCTCTACGAGCAGTACTTC; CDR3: CSAISLYEQYF
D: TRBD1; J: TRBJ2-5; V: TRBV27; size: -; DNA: TGTGCCAGCAGTTTAGGCAGGGGGCCACCCCAAGAGACCCAGTACTTC; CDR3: CASSLGRGPPQETQYF
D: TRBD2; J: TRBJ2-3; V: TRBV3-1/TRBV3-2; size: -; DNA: TGTGCCAGCAGCGGACCGGGACTAGCGGACACAGATACGCAGTATTTT; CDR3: CASSGPGLADTDTQYF
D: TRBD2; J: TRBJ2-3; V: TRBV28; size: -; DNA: TGTGCCAGCAGTTATGCGGGGACTAGCGGCGCAGATACGCAGTATTTT; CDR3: CASSYAGTSGADTQYF
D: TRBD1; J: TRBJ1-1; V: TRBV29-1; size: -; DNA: TGCAGCGTCAAATGGACAGGGCCGGGGGCCATCACTGAAGCTTTCTTT; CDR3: CSVKWTGPGAITEAFF
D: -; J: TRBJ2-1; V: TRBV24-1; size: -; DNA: TGTGCCACCAGTGACGGGGACAATGAGCAGTTCTTC; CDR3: CATSDGDNEQFF
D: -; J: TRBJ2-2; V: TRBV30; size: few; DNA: TGTGCCTGGAGTGGGCAGTACACCGGGGAGCTGTTTTTT; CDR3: CAWSGQYTGELFF
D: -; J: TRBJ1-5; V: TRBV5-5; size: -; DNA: TGTGCCAGCAGCCCGCCCGGGCAGGGCCCCAATCAGCCCCAGCATTTT; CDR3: CASSPPGQGPNQPQHF
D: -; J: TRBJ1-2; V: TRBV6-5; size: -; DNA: TGTGCCAGCACCGGGGAGGCGGGGGGCTACACCTTC; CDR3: CASTGEAGGYTF
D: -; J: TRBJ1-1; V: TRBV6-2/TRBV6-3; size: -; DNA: TGTGCCAGCAGCGTTGGGAGGAGCACTGAAGCTTTCTTT; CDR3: CASSVGRSTEAFF
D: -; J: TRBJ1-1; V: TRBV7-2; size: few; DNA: TGTGCCAGCAGGCCCTTCACGTTGAACAATGAAGCTTTCTTT; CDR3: CASRPFTLNNEAFF
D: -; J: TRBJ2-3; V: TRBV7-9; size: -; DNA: TGTGCCAGCGAGGCTAGCAACACAGATACGCAGTATTTT; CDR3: CASEASNTDTQYF